This passage covers 24 T cell receptor beta chains from one sample sequenced in a study of shared clonotypes between healthy human individuals. Naive CD8 cells comprised CD45RO-negative, CCR7-positively selected cells, excluding terminally differentiated effector memory CD45RA+ cells. Sequencing was performed with immunoSEQ multiplex PCR; in TCRdb, only in-frame clones are kept and a portion is missing. The sample lists roughly 1,800,000 clones; less than 95% were seen once. Sequenced material: naive CD8+ T cells sorted from blood. Receptor source: a young man in good health.

The chain recombines TRBV1 with TRBJ2-2; the listed D gene, TRBD1, was not tested against the DNA. TRBV1 corresponds to a pseudogene. The CDR3 is 15 residues long. CDR3 sequence: CTSSQEGQEIGELFF. Here the CDR3 DNA reads TGCACCAGCAGCCAAGAGGGACAGGAGATCGGGGAGCTGTTTTTT.

V gene TRBV19 combines with J gene TRBJ2-1, with D perhaps matching TRBD1 (6 bases). The germline V and J ends were trimmed by 1 base and 6 bases, with 16 bases remaining between them. This CDR3 comprises 16 residues. CDR1 is LNHDA and CDR2 is SQIVND in the germline V gene (reference sequence). The CDR3 loop is CASSIVGQGRSNEQFF. CDR3 in DNA: TGTGCCAGTAGTATAGTGGGGCAGGGGCGGTCCAATGAGCAGTTCTTC.

The chain joins TRBV16 to TRBJ2-7; TRBD1 agrees at 7 bases. Germline CDR1 is KGHSY and CDR2 is FQNENV. The CDR3 is made up of 17 amino acids. Trimming at V came to 0 bases and at J to 0 bases, leaving 8 bases not matched to a gene. Here the CDR3 DNA reads TGTGCCAGCAGCCAATCGATAGGACAGGTGAGCTCCTACGAGCAGTACTTC. Amino acids: CASSQSIGQVSSYEQYF.

The rearrangement uses TRBV28 and TRBJ2-5; no firm D call. The CDR3 has 14 amino acids. Germline V lookup: CDR1 MDHEN, CDR2 SYDVKM. Trimming took 2 bases from V and 5 from J, leaving 12 bases between them. This CDR3 is CASSLGYLPETQYF. In DNA, the CDR3 is TGTGCCAGCAGTTTAGGCTACCTCCCCGAGACCCAGTACTTC.

The chain joins TRBV7-6 to TRBJ1-1; 9 nucleotides match TRBD1. The germline V gene has CDR1 SGHVS and CDR2 FNYEAQ. The V gene end was trimmed by 5 bases and the J gene end by 4 bases; junction bases not matched to a gene: 5. This CDR3 has 14 amino acids. Written as DNA, the CDR3 is TGTGCCAGCAGCCCGGGGACAGGGCTCACTGAAGCTTTCTTT. The encoded protein is CASSPGTGLTEAFF. The variable domain in full, with the rest retrieved from reference TRBV7-6 and TRBJ1-1, is GAGVSQSPRYKVTKRGQDVALRCDPISGHVSLYWYRQALGQGPEFLTYFNYEAQQDKSGLPNDRFSAERPEGSISTLTIQRTEQRDSAMYRCASSPGTGLTEAFFGQGTRLTVV.

This chain joins TRBV6-5 and TRBJ2-1; possible D gene TRBD2, 5 bases. Germline V gene sequence: CDR1 MNHEY, CDR2 SVGAGI. The ends were cut back, 6 bases at V and 5 bases at J, with 14 bases in the middle. CDR3 size: 14 residues. This CDR3 reads CASSQVAGDNEQFF. DNA of the CDR3: TGTGCCAGCAGCCAAGTCGCGGGCGACAATGAGCAGTTCTTC.

The CDR3 spells CASSATGGSSYEQYF. The CDR3 DNA reads as TGTGCCAGCAGCGCCACGGGAGGGAGCTCCTACGAGCAGTACTTC. The chain recombines TRBV9 with TRBJ2-7; 8 bases match TRBD2. The CDR3 has 15 residues. Germline V lookup: CDR1 SGDLS, CDR2 YYNGEE. V trimming: 3 bases; J trimming: 0 bases; junction bases outside the gene matches: 5.

Regarding this clone: The identical CDR3 is also encoded by other nucleotide sequences in the sample. This chain joins TRBV11-2 and TRBJ1-5; no reliable D call. The CDR3 loop spans 13 amino acids. Germline lookup yields CDR1 SGHAT and CDR2 FQNNGV. V shed 1 base and J shed 3 bases, with 4 bases lying between them. CDR3 amino acids: CASSLGVNQPQHF. The CDR3 DNA is TGTGCCAGCAGCTTAGGCGTCAATCAGCCCCAGCATTTT. The full variable domain, its missing parts supplied by reference TRBV11-2 and TRBJ1-5, is EAGVAQSPRYKIIEKRQSVAFWCNPISGHATLYWYQQILGQGPKLLIQFQNNGVVDDSQLPKDRFSAERLKGVDSTLKIQPAKLEDSAVYLCASSLGVNQPQHFGDGTRLSIL.

This CDR3 is CASSPPLDRPGSTDTQYF. In nucleotides, the CDR3 is TGTGCCAGCAGCCCCCCCTTAGACAGGCCGGGGAGCACAGATACGCAGTATTTT. This chain links TRBV11-2 with TRBJ2-3; tentatively, D is TRBD1 (6 bases). Germline assignment: CDR1 SGHAT and CDR2 FQNNGV. The CDR3 has 18 amino acids. Trimming took 5 bases from V and 0 from J, leaving 21 bases between them.

The V and J genes are TRBV10-1 and TRBJ2-2, with a tentative D call TRBD2 (7 bases). V was shortened by 6 bases and J by 4 bases, with 15 bases between the two germline ends. There are 15 residues in the CDR3. Germline-derived CDR1 and CDR2 are WNHNN and SYGVQD (reference sequence). CDR3 region: CASSRGADPTGELFF. The CDR3 DNA is TGCGCCAGCAGCCGGGGGGCAGATCCCACCGGGGAGCTGTTTTTT.

Only one count was recorded for this clone. The J gene is TRBJ2-7, the V gene TRBV6-5; 11 bases match TRBD2. Germline-derived CDR1 and CDR2 are MNHEY and SVGAGI. Trimming took 0 bases from V and 0 from J; bases not matched to a gene: 1. CDR3 length: 16 residues. CDR3 region: CASSYSTSGTSYEQYF. In DNA form, the CDR3 reads TGTGCCAGCAGTTACTCGACTAGCGGGACCTCCTACGAGCAGTACTTC.

This chain links TRBV7-2 with TRBJ2-1; D assignment may be TRBD1 or TRBD2 (5 bases each). Per germline, CDR1 SGHTA and CDR2 FQGNSA. This CDR3 spans 14 amino acids. Trimming pared 2 bases from V and 6 bases from J, leaving 11 bases between. The CDR3 DNA reads as TGTGCCAGCAGCTTAACTTGGGGGAGCAATGAGCAGTTCTTC. This translates into CASSLTWGSNEQFF.

The table lists this clone with a count of one. The V and J genes are TRBV2 and TRBJ2-5, with D perhaps TRBD1 or TRBD2 (5 bases each). This CDR3 is 16 amino acids long. The V and J ends lost 8 bases and 5 bases respectively, with 24 bases between them. Germline assignment: CDR1 SNHLY and CDR2 FYNNEI. Here the CDR3 reads CASRDPSERNWETQYF. CDR3 DNA sequence: TGTGCCAGCCGGGACCCGTCGGAACGGAATTGGGAGACCCAGTACTTC.

V gene TRBV4-1 combines with J gene TRBJ2-2; D remains unclear. V lost 1 base to trimming and J lost 6 bases, with 15 bases between them. Germline V gene sequence: CDR1 MGHRA, CDR2 YSYEKL. This CDR3 has 16 residues. Here the CDR3 reads CASSQGKGPAPGELFF. The CDR3 nucleotides read TGCGCCAGCAGCCAAGGGAAGGGTCCCGCCCCCGGGGAGCTGTTTTTT.

The chain carries TRBV27 and TRBJ1-5; D is possibly TRBD1 (5 bases). Germline V gives CDR1 MNHEY, CDR2 SMNVEV (reference sequence). V was cut by 5 bases and J by 6 bases, with 23 bases left in between. This CDR3 comprises 17 residues. CDR3 DNA: TGTGCCAGCAGTCCTTTGGGGCCGGACGGCTTAAGTCAGCCCCAGCATTTT. Translating it yields CASSPLGPDGLSQPQHF.

Comments on this clone: Other DNA variants within this sample encode the same CDR3. The rearrangement links TRBV27 to TRBJ2-7, with D perhaps given as TRBD1 or TRBD2 (5 bases each). This CDR3 region has 12 residues. V was cut by 2 bases and J by 4 bases, with 6 bases left in between. Germline V CDR1 and CDR2: MNHEY, SMNVEV (reference sequence). This chain's CDR3 is CASSLGGYEQYF. Written as DNA, the CDR3 is TGTGCCAGCAGTTTAGGGGGATACGAGCAGTACTTC.

V usage is TRBV28 and J usage is TRBJ2-2, with TRBD1 as a possible D gene (5 bases). The CDR3 extends over 17 amino acids. Trimming left V 4 bases short and J 0 bases short, with 15 bases between. CDR1 and CDR2 (germline): MDHEN, SYDVKM. The CDR3 DNA reads as TGTGCCAGCAGTTCGTCATGGACAAGCGCGAACACCGGGGAGCTGTTTTTT. This translates into CASSSSWTSANTGELFF.

The V call is TRBV11-2, the J call TRBJ2-3; 9 nucleotides agree with TRBD1. The length of the CDR3 is 16 residues. V gave up 4 bases and J gave up 0 bases; unmatched junction bases: 5. The germline V gene encodes CDR1 SGHAT and CDR2 FQNNGV. Here the CDR3 reads CASSSMTGGSTDTQYF. In nucleotides, the CDR3 is TGTGCCAGCAGCTCCATGACAGGGGGTAGCACAGATACGCAGTATTTT.

The chain employs TRBV5-1 and TRBJ2-7, with 9 bases identical to TRBD2. Germline CDR1 reads SGHRS; CDR2 reads YFSETQ. The V and J ends lost 0 bases and 3 bases, in that order; junction bases with no gene match: 7. The length of the CDR3 is 16 residues. CDR3 in amino acids: CASSLEAGGAIYEQYF. In DNA form, the CDR3 reads TGCGCCAGCAGCTTGGAGGCGGGAGGGGCAATCTACGAGCAGTACTTC.

The rearrangement joins TRBV2 to TRBJ2-3, with D unresolved. The length of the CDR3 is 12 residues. Trimming left V 7 bases short and J 3 bases short, with 8 bases between. Germline-derived CDR1 and CDR2 are SNHLY and FYNNEI. The CDR3 region is CASTITTDTQYF. DNA for the CDR3: TGTGCCAGCACGATCACTACAGATACGCAGTATTTT.

This rearrangement joins TRBV2 to TRBJ2-7; D is possibly TRBD1 (6 bases). V shed 5 bases and J shed 0 bases, with 11 bases lying between them. The germline gives CDR1 SNHLY, CDR2 FYNNEI. The CDR3 consists of 14 residues. CDR3 in DNA: TGTGCCAGCAGTACAGGGTACGGCTCCTACGAGCAGTACTTC. Translation: CASSTGYGSYEQYF.

The CDR3 nucleotides read TGTGCCCTAAGGACAGGGGCAGGGCAAGAGACCCAGTACTTC. The encoded protein is CALRTGAGQETQYF. The chain couples TRBV2 to TRBJ2-5; 9 bases fit TRBD1. V was pared by 11 bases and J by 2 bases, with 9 bases of the junction left unmatched. Germline V gene lookup returns CDR1 SNHLY and CDR2 FYNNEI. The CDR3 loop spans 14 amino acids.

The CDR3 sequence is CASSLAPAGGNGELFF. The CDR3 region has the DNA TGCGCCAGCAGCTTGGCCCCAGCGGGGGGGAACGGGGAGCTGTTTTTT. The chain uses TRBV5-1 and TRBJ2-2, with 10 positions matching TRBD2. The V gene's germline CDR1 is SGHRS and CDR2 YFSETQ. The V gene end was trimmed by 0 bases and the J gene end by 7 bases; junction bases not matched to a gene: 6. The CDR3 covers 16 residues.

The chain carries TRBV5-6 and TRBJ1-4; 10 bases align to TRBD1. There are 16 residues in the CDR3. The J segment lost 3 bases and the V segment lost 2 bases, leaving 4 bases of the junction unmatched. Germline V lookup: CDR1 SGHDT, CDR2 YYEEEE. CDR3 nucleotides: TGTGCCAGCAGCTTTTGGGGACAGGGGCCTAATGAAAAACTGTTTTTT. It yields the protein CASSFWGQGPNEKLFF.